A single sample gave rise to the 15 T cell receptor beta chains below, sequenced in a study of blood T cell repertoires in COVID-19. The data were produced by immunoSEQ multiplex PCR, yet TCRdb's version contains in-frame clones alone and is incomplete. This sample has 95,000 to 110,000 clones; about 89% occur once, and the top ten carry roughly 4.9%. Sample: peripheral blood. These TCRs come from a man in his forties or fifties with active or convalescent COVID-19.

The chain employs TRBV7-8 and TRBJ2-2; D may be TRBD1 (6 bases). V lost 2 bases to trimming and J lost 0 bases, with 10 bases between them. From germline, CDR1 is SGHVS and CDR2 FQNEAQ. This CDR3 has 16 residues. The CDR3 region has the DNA TGTGCCAGCAGCTTAAGGAGGACAGCGAACACCGGGGAGCTGTTTTTT. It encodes CASSLRRTANTGELFF.

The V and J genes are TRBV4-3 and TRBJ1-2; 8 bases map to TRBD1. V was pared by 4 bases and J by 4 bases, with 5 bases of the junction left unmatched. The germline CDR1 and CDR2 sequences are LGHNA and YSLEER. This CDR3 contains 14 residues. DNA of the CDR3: TGCGCCAGCAGCCCGGACAGGGCGCCCTATGGCTACACCTTC. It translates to CASSPDRAPYGYTF.

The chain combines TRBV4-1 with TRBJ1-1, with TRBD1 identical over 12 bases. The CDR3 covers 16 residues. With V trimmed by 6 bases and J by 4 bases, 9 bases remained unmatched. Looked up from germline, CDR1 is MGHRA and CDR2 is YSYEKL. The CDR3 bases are TGCGCCAGCAGACCGGGACAGGGGGCGCTGACCACTGAAGCTTTCTTT. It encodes CASRPGQGALTTEAFF.

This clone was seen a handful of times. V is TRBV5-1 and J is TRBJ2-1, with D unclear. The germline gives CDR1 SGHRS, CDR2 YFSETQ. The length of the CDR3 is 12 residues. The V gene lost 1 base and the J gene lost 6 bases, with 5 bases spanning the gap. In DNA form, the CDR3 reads TGCGCCAGCAGCTTGCCATCCAATGAGCAGTTCTTC. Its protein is CASSLPSNEQFF.

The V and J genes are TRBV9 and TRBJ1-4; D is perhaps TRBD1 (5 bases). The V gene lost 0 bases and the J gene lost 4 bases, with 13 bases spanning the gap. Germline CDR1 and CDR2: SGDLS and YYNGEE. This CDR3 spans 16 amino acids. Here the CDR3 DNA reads TGTGCCAGCAGCGTAGGCCGGGGGGGACTTAATGAAAAACTGTTTTTT. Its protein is CASSVGRGGLNEKLFF. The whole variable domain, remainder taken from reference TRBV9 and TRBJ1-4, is DSGVTQTPKHLITATGQRVTLRCSPRSGDLSVYWYQQSLDQGLQFLIQYYNGEERAKGNILERFSAQQFPDLHSELNLSSLELGDSALYFCASSVGRGGLNEKLFFGSGTQLSVL.

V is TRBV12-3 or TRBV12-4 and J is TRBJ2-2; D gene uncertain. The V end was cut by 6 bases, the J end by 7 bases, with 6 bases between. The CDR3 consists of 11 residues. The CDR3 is CASSYDGELFF. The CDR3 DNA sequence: TGTGCCAGCAGCTATGACGGGGAGCTGTTTTTT.

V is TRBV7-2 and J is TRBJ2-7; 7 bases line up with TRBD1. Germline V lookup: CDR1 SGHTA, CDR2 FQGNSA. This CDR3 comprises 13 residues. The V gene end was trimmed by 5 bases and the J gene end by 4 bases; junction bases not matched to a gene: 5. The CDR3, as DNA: TGTGCCAGCAGCCAGGGGGACAGATACGAGCAGTACTTC. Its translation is CASSQGDRYEQYF.

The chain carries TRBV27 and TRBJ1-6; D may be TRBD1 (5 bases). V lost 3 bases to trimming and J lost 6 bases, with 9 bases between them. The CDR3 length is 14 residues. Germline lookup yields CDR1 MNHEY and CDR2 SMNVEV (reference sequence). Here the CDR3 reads CASSLGRVNSPLHF. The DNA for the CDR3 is TGTGCCAGCAGTTTGGGCAGGGTTAATTCACCCCTCCACTTT.

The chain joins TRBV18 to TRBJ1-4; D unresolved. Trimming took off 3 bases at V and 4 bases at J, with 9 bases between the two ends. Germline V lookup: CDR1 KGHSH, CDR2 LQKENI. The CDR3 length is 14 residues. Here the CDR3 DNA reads TGTGCCAGCTCACCGTACGGGGTTAATGAAAAACTGTTTTTT. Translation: CASSPYGVNEKLFF.

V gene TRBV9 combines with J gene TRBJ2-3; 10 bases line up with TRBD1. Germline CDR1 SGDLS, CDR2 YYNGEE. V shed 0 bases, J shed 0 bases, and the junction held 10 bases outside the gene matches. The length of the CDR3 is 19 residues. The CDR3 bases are TGTGCCAGCAGCGTAGCATGGGGACAGGGGCCCCCAAGCACAGATACGCAGTATTTT. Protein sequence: CASSVAWGQGPPSTDTQYF.

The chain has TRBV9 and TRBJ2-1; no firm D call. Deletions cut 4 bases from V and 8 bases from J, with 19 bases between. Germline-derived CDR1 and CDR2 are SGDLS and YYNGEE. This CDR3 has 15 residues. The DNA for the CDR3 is TGTGCCAGCAGCTCCTCATCTTTTGTGTCGGATGAGCAGTTCTTC. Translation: CASSSSSFVSDEQFF.

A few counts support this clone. The CDR3 loop is CASSFGTGGRTEQYF. As DNA, the CDR3 is TGTGCCAGCAGCTTTGGGACAGGGGGCCGAACGGAGCAGTACTTC. The V gene is TRBV7-2, the J gene TRBJ2-7, with 12 nucleotides matching TRBD1. CDR3 length: 15 amino acids. The V gene's germline CDR1 is SGHTA and CDR2 FQGNSA. V shed 3 bases, J shed 7 bases, and the junction held 7 bases outside the gene matches.

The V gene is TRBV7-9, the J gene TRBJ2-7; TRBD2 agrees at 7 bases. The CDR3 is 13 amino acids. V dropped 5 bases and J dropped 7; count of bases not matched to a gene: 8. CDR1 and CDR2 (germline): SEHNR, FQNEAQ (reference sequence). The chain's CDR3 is CASSRGEGKEQYF. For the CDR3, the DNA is TGTGCCAGCAGCCGAGGGGAGGGTAAGGAGCAGTACTTC. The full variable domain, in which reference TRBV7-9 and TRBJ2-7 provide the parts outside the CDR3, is DTGVSQNPRHKITKRGQNVTFRCDPISEHNRLYWYRQTLGQGPEFLTYFQNEAQLEKSRLLSDRFSAERPKGSFSTLEIQRTEQGDSAMYLCASSRGEGKEQYFGPGTRLTVT.

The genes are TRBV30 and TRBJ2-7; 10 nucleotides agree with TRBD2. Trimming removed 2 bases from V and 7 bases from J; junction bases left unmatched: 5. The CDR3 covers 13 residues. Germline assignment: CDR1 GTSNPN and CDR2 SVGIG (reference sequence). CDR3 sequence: CAWSKNSGREQYF. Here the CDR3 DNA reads TGTGCCTGGAGTAAGAATAGCGGGAGGGAGCAGTACTTC.

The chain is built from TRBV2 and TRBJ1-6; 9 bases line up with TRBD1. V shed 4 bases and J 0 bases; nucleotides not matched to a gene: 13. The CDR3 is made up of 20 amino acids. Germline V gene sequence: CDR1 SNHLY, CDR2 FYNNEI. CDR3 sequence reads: CASSAQGALVVSSYNSPLHF. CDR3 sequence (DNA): TGTGCCAGCAGTGCACAGGGGGCCCTCGTAGTGAGCTCCTATAATTCACCCCTCCACTTT. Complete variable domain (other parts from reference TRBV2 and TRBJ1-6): EPEVTQTPSHQVTQMGQEVILRCVPISNHLYFYWYRQILGQKVEFLVSFYNNEISEKSEIFDDQFSVERPDGSNFTLKIRSTKLEDSAMYFCASSAQGALVVSSYNSPLHFGNGTRLTVT.